This paragraph covers one TCR beta chain sequence. Antigen specificity is unknown. Per the original data handling: ImmunoSEQ only sent back junction sequences with no quality scores, so filtering was done differently. Libraries were prepared by immunoSEQ multiplex PCR; TCRdb keeps only in-frame clonotypes and omits some of them. V, J and clone size reflect that table, while D and trimming were determined from the DNA. The repertoire holds about 1 million clones, with about 75% as singletons. The data originate from a study of shared clonotypes between healthy human individuals. At the level of the study: CD4 naive and memory got three plates each, CD8 naive two, CD8 memory one. Study-level points and caveats: Non-shared clonotypes had lower generation probabilities than those shared by all four donors. Memory subsets generally showed lower estimated richness than naive subsets.

CDR3 length: 15 amino acids. Sequenced material: memory CD4+ T cells sorted from blood. Stated subset: CD45RA-negative fraction. The chain carries TRBV1 and TRBJ2-7; TRBD1, the table's D call, lacks a check against the DNA. TRBV1 is a listed pseudogene. This TCR was sampled from a man aged 18 to 29 in good health. The CDR3 DNA sequence: TGCACCAGCAAGCCATTAGGACAGGGGCCCCCCGAGCAGTACTTC. It encodes CTSKPLGQGPPEQYF.